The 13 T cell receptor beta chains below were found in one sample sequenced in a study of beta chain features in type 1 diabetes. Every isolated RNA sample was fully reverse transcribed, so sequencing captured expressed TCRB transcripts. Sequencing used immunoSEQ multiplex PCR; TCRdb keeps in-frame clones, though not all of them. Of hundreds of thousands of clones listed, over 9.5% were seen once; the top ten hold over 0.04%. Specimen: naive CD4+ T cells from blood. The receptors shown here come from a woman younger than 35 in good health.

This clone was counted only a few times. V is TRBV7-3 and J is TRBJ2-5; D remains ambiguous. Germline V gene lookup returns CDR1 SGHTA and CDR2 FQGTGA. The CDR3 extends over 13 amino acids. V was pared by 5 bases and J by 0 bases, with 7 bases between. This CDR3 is CASSQVHQETQYF. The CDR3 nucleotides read TGTGCCAGCAGCCAAGTCCACCAAGAGACCCAGTACTTC. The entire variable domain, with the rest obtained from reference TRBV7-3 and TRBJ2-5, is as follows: GAGVSQTPSNKVTEKGKYVELRCDPISGHTALYWYRQSLGQGPEFLIYFQGTGAADDSGLPNDRFFAVRPEGSVSTLKIQRTERGDSAVYLCASSQVHQETQYFGPGTRLLVL.

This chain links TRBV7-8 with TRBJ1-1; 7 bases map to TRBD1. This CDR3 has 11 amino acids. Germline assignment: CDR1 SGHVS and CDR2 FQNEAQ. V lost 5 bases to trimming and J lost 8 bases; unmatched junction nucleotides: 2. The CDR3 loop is CASSRDSEAFF. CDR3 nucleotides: TGTGCCAGCAGCCGGGACAGCGAAGCTTTCTTT.

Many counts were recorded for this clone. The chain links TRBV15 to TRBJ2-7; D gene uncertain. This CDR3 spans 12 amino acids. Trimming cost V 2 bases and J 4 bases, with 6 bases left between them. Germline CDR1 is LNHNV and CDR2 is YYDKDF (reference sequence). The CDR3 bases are TGTGCCACCAGCAGACCCCGTTACGAGCAGTACTTC. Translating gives CATSRPRYEQYF.

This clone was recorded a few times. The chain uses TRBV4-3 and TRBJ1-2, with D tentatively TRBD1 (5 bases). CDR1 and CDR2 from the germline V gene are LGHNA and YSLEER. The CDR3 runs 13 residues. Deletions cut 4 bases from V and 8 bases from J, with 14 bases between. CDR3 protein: CASSLHPGRGYTF. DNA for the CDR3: TGCGCCAGCAGCCTCCATCCAGGGCGAGGCTACACCTTC.

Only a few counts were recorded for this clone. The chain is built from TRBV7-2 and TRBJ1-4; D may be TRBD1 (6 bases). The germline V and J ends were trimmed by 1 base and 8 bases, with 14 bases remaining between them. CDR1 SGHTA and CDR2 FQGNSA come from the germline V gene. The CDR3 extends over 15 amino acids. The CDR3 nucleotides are TGTGCCAGCAGCTTAGTCGGGACGAGGGGGGAAAAACTGTTTTTT. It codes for CASSLVGTRGEKLFF.

The CDR3 coding sequence is TGTGCCAGCACTTGCCAGAAACACTACGAGCAGTACGTC. This encodes CASTCQKHYEQYV. This chain connects TRBV27 to TRBJ2-7; D is undetermined. V was shortened by 7 bases and J by 3 bases, with 13 bases between the two germline ends. CDR1 is MNHEY and CDR2 is SMNVEV in the germline V gene (reference sequence). This CDR3 is 13 amino acids long.

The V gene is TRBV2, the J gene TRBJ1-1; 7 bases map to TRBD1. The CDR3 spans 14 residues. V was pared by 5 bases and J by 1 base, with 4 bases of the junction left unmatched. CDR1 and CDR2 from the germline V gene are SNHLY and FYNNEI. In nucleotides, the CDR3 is TGTGCCAGCAGTCTGGGACAGACGAACACTGAAGCTTTCTTT. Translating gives CASSLGQTNTEAFF.

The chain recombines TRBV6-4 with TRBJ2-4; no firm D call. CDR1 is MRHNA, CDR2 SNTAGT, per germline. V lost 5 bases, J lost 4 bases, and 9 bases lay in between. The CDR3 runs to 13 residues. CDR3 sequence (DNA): TGTGCCAGCAGTCTGGGCGGAAAAAACATTCAGTACTTC. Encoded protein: CASSLGGKNIQYF.

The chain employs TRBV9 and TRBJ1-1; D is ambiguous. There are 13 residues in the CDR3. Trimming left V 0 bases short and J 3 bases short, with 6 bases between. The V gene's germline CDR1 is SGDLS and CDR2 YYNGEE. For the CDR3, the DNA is TGTGCCAGCAGCGTAGTAATGGACACTGAAGCTTTCTTT. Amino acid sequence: CASSVVMDTEAFF.

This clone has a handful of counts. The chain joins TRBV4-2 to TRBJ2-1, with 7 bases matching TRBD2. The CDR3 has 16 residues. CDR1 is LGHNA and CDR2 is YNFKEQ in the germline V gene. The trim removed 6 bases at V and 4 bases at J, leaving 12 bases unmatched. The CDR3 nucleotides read TGTGCCAGCAGGCAACTTCCGGGACTACCATACAATGAGCAGTTCTTC. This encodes CASRQLPGLPYNEQFF.

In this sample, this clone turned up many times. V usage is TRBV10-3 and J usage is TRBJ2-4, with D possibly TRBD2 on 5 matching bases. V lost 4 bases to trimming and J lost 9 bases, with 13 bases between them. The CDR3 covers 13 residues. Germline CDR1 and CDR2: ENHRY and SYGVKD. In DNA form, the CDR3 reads TGTGCCATCAGTGTCGAGGGAGACGGCATTCAGTACTTC. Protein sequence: CAISVEGDGIQYF.

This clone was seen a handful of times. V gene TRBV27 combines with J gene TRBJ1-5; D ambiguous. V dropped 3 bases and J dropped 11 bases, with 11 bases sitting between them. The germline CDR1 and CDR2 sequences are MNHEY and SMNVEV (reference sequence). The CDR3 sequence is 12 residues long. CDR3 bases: TGTGCCAGCAGTTTCCCTGGTGGATCCCAGCATTTT. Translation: CASSFPGGSQHF.

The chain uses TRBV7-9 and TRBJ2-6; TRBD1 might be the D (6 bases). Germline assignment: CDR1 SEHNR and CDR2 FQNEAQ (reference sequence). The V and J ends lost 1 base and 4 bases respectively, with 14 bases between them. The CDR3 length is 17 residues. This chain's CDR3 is CASSLVGHRHGANVLTF. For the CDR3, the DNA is TGTGCCAGCAGCTTAGTGGGACACCGCCACGGGGCCAACGTCCTGACTTTC.